This passage covers 3 T cell receptor beta chains from one sample sequenced in a study of blood T cell repertoires in COVID-19. Measured with immunoSEQ multiplex PCR; TCRdb has only the in-frame clones, and not every one. The sample holds about 240,000 clones, about four fifths seen once. The sample was peripheral blood. These receptors were collected from a young woman with acute or convalescent COVID-19.

This chain connects TRBV4-3 to TRBJ1-3, with 10 bases aligning to TRBD1. Germline loops: CDR1 LGHNA, CDR2 YSLEER. The CDR3 totals 17 residues. V gave up 3 bases and J gave up 4 bases; unmatched junction bases: 9. In nucleotides, the CDR3 is TGCGCCAGCAGCCAGTCCCGACAGGGGGCCTCGGGAAACACCATATATTTT. Its translation: CASSQSRQGASGNTIYF.

The CDR3 protein is CASSRQIYFTGELFF. The CDR3 DNA is TGCGCCAGCAGTCGACAGATTTACTTCACCGGGGAGCTGTTTTTT. The V and J genes are TRBV23-1 and TRBJ2-2; tentative D call: TRBD1 (5 bases). Being an ORF, TRBV23-1 has a function that is uncertain. This CDR3 contains 15 residues. The V end was cut by 4 bases, the J end by 4 bases, with 13 bases between.

The chain employs TRBV6-5 and TRBJ1-1; D call uncertain. Germline CDR1 reads MNHEY; CDR2 reads SVGAGI. With 2 bases removed from V and 5 bases from J, the gap between germline ends came to 9 bases. The CDR3 runs 13 residues. The CDR3 DNA reads TGTGCCAGCAGTTACGGTGGGGAGACTGAAGCTTTCTTT. This translates into CASSYGGETEAFF.